The table lists the clone carrying this T cell receptor (beta chain) with a count of one. Its antigen is still unknown. Described time point: after neoadjuvant nivolumab, at surgical resection. The patients had HPV-negative, locally advanced oral cavity squamous cell carcinoma. Blood libraries mostly used approximately 450 ng genomic DNA, six replicates each. Assay used: immunoSEQ multiplex PCR; TCRdb lists only in-frame clones, some missing. The sample has some 14,000 clones, about four fifths seen once; the top ten hold less than 3.5%. This sample was taken from a study of neoadjuvant anti-PD-1 for oral cavity cancer. Study summary: Non-progressing patients received a fourth nivolumab dose near day 43, then surgery on days 50-56.

Germline V gives CDR1 SGDLS, CDR2 YYNGEE. The CDR3 has 14 residues. V was clipped by 0 bases and J by 4 bases, with 10 bases between them. Study findings and constraints: Treg/Th17 ratio rose with pretreatment blood and fell with post-treatment tumor TCRbeta clonality.

The TCR originated in a person aged 35 to 85 with oral cavity squamous cell carcinoma. The chain uses TRBV9 and TRBJ1-2, with TRBD1 as a possible D gene (6 bases). The sequences come from PBMCs, collected after nivolumab (anti-PD-1) treatment. The DNA for the CDR3 is TGTGCCAGCAGCGTAGACGAGGGGGGCTATGGCTACACCTTC. This translates into CASSVDEGGYGYTF.